These 25 T cell receptor beta chains share one sample of origin, sequenced in a study of T cell repertoires in cytomegalovirus infection. These TCRs are of unknown antigen specificity. TCRdb recomputed calls from the reads with MiXCR, one row per CDR3 protein. The sample has about 900,000 distinct CDR3 sequences, roughly 30% seen once. This specimen was cultured CD8+ T cells from PBMCs, taken from culture after CMV antigen stimulation. These receptors were taken from a human donor in good health (CMV status not recorded). Some clones in this sample may be carry-over from other donors' samples.

This chain uses TRBV12-3 or TRBV12-4 with TRBJ2-2, with TRBD1 identical over 10 bases. This CDR3 is built from 14 residues. V lost 10 bases to trimming and J lost 3 bases; unmatched junction nucleotides: 5. The CDR3 protein is CATTGGAYTGELFF. The DNA of the CDR3 is TGTGCCACGACAGGGGGCGCGTACACCGGGGAGCTGTTTTTT.

The chain carries TRBV7-8 and TRBJ2-2, with D uncertain. The V gene lost 3 bases and the J gene lost 4 bases, with 9 bases spanning the gap. CDR3 length: 14 residues. Germline V gives CDR1 SGHVS, CDR2 FQNEAQ. CDR3 protein: CASSFSWGTGELFF. The CDR3 DNA follows: TGTGCCAGCAGCTTTTCATGGGGCACCGGGGAGCTGTTTTTT.

A few counts support this clonotype. The CDR3 is CASTPGQAYEQYF. The DNA for the CDR3 is TGTGCCTCTACCCCGGGACAGGCCTACGAGCAGTACTTC. V is TRBV19 and J is TRBJ2-7; 8 nucleotides align to TRBD1. CDR3 length: 13 residues. Germline trimming cut 11 bases from V and 2 bases from J; bases unmatched to any gene: 8. Germline CDR1 is LNHDA and CDR2 is SQIVND (reference sequence).

V gene TRBV19 combines with J gene TRBJ1-2, with no clear D. The CDR3 is 16 amino acids. Trimming left V 5 bases short and J 7 bases short, with 23 bases between. Germline loops: CDR1 LNHDA, CDR2 SQIVND (reference sequence). The CDR3 reads CASSYDISAFRRGYTF. The CDR3 bases are TGTGCCAGTAGTTACGATATTTCCGCGTTCCGGCGTGGCTACACCTTC.

The rearrangement links TRBV7-9 to TRBJ2-5; 11 positions agree with TRBD2. J was trimmed by 5 bases and V by 6 bases; bases with no gene match: 5. From germline, CDR1 is SEHNR and CDR2 FQNEAQ (reference sequence). The CDR3 is made up of 14 amino acids. The CDR3 DNA sequence: TGTGCCAGCAGTCGACTAGCGGGGCGGGAGACCCAGTACTTC. Encoded protein: CASSRLAGRETQYF.

The chain combines TRBV7-9 with TRBJ1-4, with D uncertain. V gave up 6 bases and J gave up 3 bases, with 11 bases separating them. This CDR3 has 14 residues. Germline V lookup: CDR1 SEHNR, CDR2 FQNEAQ (reference sequence). The CDR3 DNA reads TGTGCCAGCAGACAAACAGAGCCTAATGAAAAACTGTTTTTT. Encoded protein: CASRQTEPNEKLFF.

The chain combines TRBV2 with TRBJ2-4, with TRBD2 as a possible D gene (5 bases). Deletions cut 4 bases from V and 0 bases from J, with 13 bases between. The length of the CDR3 is 16 residues. Germline V gene data show CDR1 as SNHLY and CDR2 as FYNNEI. DNA for the CDR3: TGTGCCAGCAGTGGAGGGAGCCGACTAGCCAAAAACATTCAGTACTTC. Translation gives CASSGGSRLAKNIQYF. The variable domain in full, with the rest retrieved from reference TRBV2 and TRBJ2-4, is EPEVTQTPSHQVTQMGQEVILRCVPISNHLYFYWYRQILGQKVEFLVSFYNNEISEKSEIFDDQFSVERPDGSNFTLKIRSTKLEDSAMYFCASSGGSRLAKNIQYFGAGTRLSVL.

The chain couples TRBV5-1 to TRBJ2-3; TRBD1 matches 11 bases. The trim removed 6 bases at V and 3 bases at J, leaving 6 bases unmatched. This CDR3 comprises 15 residues. Looked up from germline, CDR1 is SGHRS and CDR2 is YFSETQ. The CDR3 region is CASTDRDRGTDTQYF. For the CDR3, the DNA is TGCGCCAGCACCGACCGGGACAGGGGGACAGATACGCAGTATTTT.

The chain employs TRBV23-1 and TRBJ2-2; 7 bases match TRBD1. TRBV23-1 has ORF status, its function being uncertain. The CDR3 consists of 16 residues. V lost 3 bases to trimming and J lost 1 base; unmatched junction nucleotides: 5. This CDR3 reads CASSQSTGRNTGELFF. The CDR3 DNA sequence: TGCGCCAGCAGTCAGTCGACAGGGAGGAACACCGGGGAGCTGTTTTTT.

This clonotype was seen a few times. This chain joins TRBV27 and TRBJ1-2; D gene unclear. V was trimmed by 6 bases and J by 6 bases, leaving 14 bases between them. CDR1 MNHEY and CDR2 SMNVEV come from the germline V gene (reference sequence). This CDR3 is built from 13 residues. The DNA for the CDR3 is TGTGCCAGCAGGAGGAGACTATTCGATGGCTACACCTTC. It specifies CASRRRLFDGYTF.

This clonotype was seen only a few times. V is TRBV6-1 and J is TRBJ2-7, with D uncertain. Germline CDR1 and CDR2: MNHNS and SASEGT. The CDR3 extends over 13 amino acids. V shed 4 bases and J shed 1 base, with 8 bases lying between them. CDR3 DNA sequence: TGTGCCAGCAGTGTGGAAAAGTCCTACGAGCAGTACTTC. Protein product: CASSVEKSYEQYF.

The V and J genes are TRBV20-1 and TRBJ2-5; TRBD1 might be the D (8 bases). Germline assignment: CDR1 DFQATT and CDR2 SNEGSKA (reference sequence). V was cut by 6 bases and J by 4 bases, with 18 bases left in between. This CDR3 contains 14 residues. CDR3 sequence reads: CSAQRQGRGETQYF. The CDR3, as DNA: TGCAGTGCCCAGAGACAGGGGAGGGGAGAGACCCAGTACTTC.

Here the CDR3 reads CASRPFGGPSADTQYF. The CDR3 region has the DNA TGTGCCAGCAGACCCTTTGGGGGGCCTTCCGCAGATACGCAGTATTTT. V is TRBV27 and J is TRBJ2-3, with D tentatively TRBD1 or TRBD2 (6 bases each). Trimming removed 6 bases at V and 4 bases at J, with 20 bases between. Germline V CDR1 and CDR2: MNHEY, SMNVEV (reference sequence). The CDR3 extends over 16 amino acids.

This clonotype was seen ten or more times. V gene TRBV7-6 combines with J gene TRBJ2-5; D perhaps matches TRBD2 (6 bases). Germline V gene sequence: CDR1 SGHVS, CDR2 FNYEAQ. The CDR3 is 14 residues long. The V end was cut by 5 bases, the J end by 2 bases, with 12 bases between. The CDR3 sequence: CASSTRGGQETQYF. CDR3 nucleotide sequence: TGTGCCAGCAGCACCCGTGGGGGGCAAGAGACCCAGTACTTC. Based on the CDR3 plus reference TRBV7-6 and TRBJ2-5, the full variable domain is GAGVSQSPRYKVTKRGQDVALRCDPISGHVSLYWYRQALGQGPEFLTYFNYEAQQDKSGLPNDRFSAERPEGSISTLTIQRTEQRDSAMYRCASSTRGGQETQYFGPGTRLLVL.

This clonotype has a handful of counts. The gene calls are TRBV19 and TRBJ1-1; the D is unclear. The CDR3 runs to 12 residues. V was pared by 4 bases and J by 7 bases, with 10 bases between. Germline V lookup: CDR1 LNHDA, CDR2 SQIVND (reference sequence). For the CDR3, the DNA is TGTGCCAGTAGTAATCATCCAGGTGAAGCTTTCTTT. Amino acids: CASSNHPGEAFF.

This clonotype was found a few times. V and J are TRBV10-1 and TRBJ1-6, with 8 bases lining up with TRBD1. The CDR3 runs 15 residues. The germline V gene encodes CDR1 WNHNN and CDR2 SYGVQD (reference sequence). V lost 0 bases, J lost 7 bases, and 2 bases stayed unmatched. As DNA, the CDR3 is TGCGCCAGCAGTGAGTCGGACAGGGTCAATTCACCCCTCCACTTT. Protein sequence: CASSESDRVNSPLHF.

V and J are TRBV7-9 and TRBJ1-1, with 7 bases that match TRBD1. Germline-derived CDR1 and CDR2 are SEHNR and FQNEAQ (reference sequence). This CDR3 contains 15 residues. V dropped 3 bases and J dropped 4; count of bases not matched to a gene: 8. The CDR3 sequence is CASSFTTGTGTEAFF. The CDR3 DNA reads TGTGCCAGCAGCTTCACGACAGGGACGGGCACTGAAGCTTTCTTT.

This clonotype was picked up one time. A clone one base away is much larger, so this may be a read error. The chain links TRBV6-2 or TRBV6-3 to TRBJ2-3, with TRBD2 matching over 12 bases. CDR3 length equals 14 residues. The germline V gene encodes CDR1 MNHEY and CDR2 SVGEGT. As DNA, the CDR3 is TGTGTCAGCAGTTACTCGACTAGCGGGGGTACGCAGTATTTT. The encoded protein is CVSSYSTSGGTQYF.

This clonotype turned up a few times. The chain combines TRBV12-3 or TRBV12-4 with TRBJ2-3; 7 bases map to TRBD1. This CDR3 region has 17 residues. J lost 3 bases, V lost 4 bases, and 13 bases had no gene match. The CDR3 sequence: CASSSGKGTVYTDTQYF. The DNA for the CDR3 is TGTGCCAGCAGTTCTGGGAAGGGGACAGTTTATACAGATACGCAGTATTTT.

This clonotype has a handful of counts. This chain connects TRBV13 to TRBJ2-7; D is perhaps TRBD2 (6 bases). The germline V gene has CDR1 PRHDT and CDR2 FYEKMQ (reference sequence). The V gene lost 5 bases and the J gene lost 0 bases, with 14 bases spanning the gap. The CDR3 loop spans 15 amino acids. CDR3 residues: CASSHTGVNSYEQYV. The CDR3 region has the DNA TGTGCCAGCAGCCATACGGGGGTTAACTCCTACGAGCAGTACGTC.

This clonotype occurred many times. The CDR3 DNA reads as TGTGCCAGTACCCGGGACAGGTTCGCAACTAATGAAAAACTGTTTTTT. Translating gives CASTRDRFATNEKLFF. The V and J genes are TRBV6-1 and TRBJ1-4; 8 bases fit TRBD1. CDR1 and CDR2 (germline): MNHNS, SASEGT. Trimming cost V 9 bases and J 0 bases; bases outside gene matches: 9. This CDR3 is 16 amino acids long.

The chain combines TRBV15 with TRBJ2-2; D is perhaps TRBD1 (6 bases). CDR1 and CDR2 from the germline V gene are LNHNV and YYDKDF (reference sequence). The CDR3 is 15 residues long. The ends were cut back, 5 bases at V and 6 bases at J, with 16 bases in the middle. The CDR3, as DNA: TGTGCCACCAGCGGGGGCGCGGGTTTAGCCGGGGAGCTGTTTTTT. Translating it yields CATSGGAGLAGELFF. The complete variable domain, with remaining parts taken from reference TRBV15 and TRBJ2-2, reads DAMVIQNPRYQVTQFGKPVTLSCSQTLNHNVMYWYQQKSSQAPKLLFHYYDKDFNNEADTPDNFQSRRPNTSFCFLDIRSPGLGDTAMYLCATSGGAGLAGELFFGEGSRLTVL.

The chain uses TRBV15 and TRBJ2-5; 12 bases align to TRBD2. V lost 1 base, J lost 5 bases, and 8 bases stayed unmatched. The CDR3 spans 17 residues. Germline V gene lookup returns CDR1 LNHNV and CDR2 YYDKDF (reference sequence). The CDR3 loop is CATSRGNVLAGGETQYF. In DNA form, the CDR3 reads TGTGCCACCAGCAGAGGAAACGTGCTAGCGGGAGGGGAGACCCAGTACTTC.

The CDR3 bases are TGCGCCAGCAGTCAGCCGGGACTAGTGGACCCAGATACGCAGTATTTT. This translates into CASSQPGLVDPDTQYF. The chain links TRBV5-1 to TRBJ2-3, with 8 bases lining up with TRBD2. CDR1 and CDR2 (germline): SGHRS, YFSETQ. The CDR3 sequence is 16 residues long. V trimming: 5 bases; J trimming: 4 bases; junction bases outside the gene matches: 12.

The V call is TRBV7-4, the J call TRBJ2-7; D possibly uses TRBD1 or TRBD2 (5 bases each). V gave up 3 bases and J gave up 2 bases, with 17 bases separating them. Germline loops: CDR1 SGHVT, CDR2 SQSDAQ. The CDR3 runs to 16 residues. Written as DNA, the CDR3 is TGTGCCAGCAGCTTCACTAGGTCGGGACCCCCCTACGAGCAGTACTTC. It encodes CASSFTRSGPPYEQYF.